This T cell receptor beta chain was recorded in a study of cytomegalovirus exposure and HLA in healthy donors. General study results and limits: Using the classifier, cytomegalovirus status was reportedly diagnosed with high specificity and sensitivity. In a later analysis, HLA-associated TCR beta chains were more clonally expanded than equally common others. Later on, a genetic analysis was performed. It linked a missense variant in DCLRE1C with V- and J-gene trimming of TCR beta.

In this sample, this clone turned up once. What it binds is not known. A multiplex PCR was run with 60 Vbeta primers and 13 Jbeta primers. This table comes from immunoSEQ multiplex PCR, and its TCRdb copy is limited to in-frame clones, with some not included. The sample gives around 120,000 clones, roughly 85% of which show up once; about 3.1% is in the top ten. The CDR3 covers 16 residues. Germline V gene data show CDR1 as SGDLS and CDR2 as YYNGEE. V gave up 0 bases and J gave up 0 bases, with 11 bases separating them. This TCR derives from a middle-aged woman in good health and CMV-seronegative. The chain couples TRBV9 to TRBJ2-3, with a possible D match to TRBD1 (6 bases). The sample was PBMCs. For the CDR3, the DNA is TGTGCCAGCAGCGTAGGACGGCAGGGGAGCACAGATACGCAGTATTTT. As protein: CASSVGRQGSTDTQYF. Combining the CDR3 with reference TRBV9 and TRBJ2-3 gives the whole variable domain DSGVTQTPKHLITATGQRVTLRCSPRSGDLSVYWYQQSLDQGLQFLIQYYNGEERAKGNILERFSAQQFPDLHSELNLSSLELGDSALYFCASSVGRQGSTDTQYFGPGTRLTVL.